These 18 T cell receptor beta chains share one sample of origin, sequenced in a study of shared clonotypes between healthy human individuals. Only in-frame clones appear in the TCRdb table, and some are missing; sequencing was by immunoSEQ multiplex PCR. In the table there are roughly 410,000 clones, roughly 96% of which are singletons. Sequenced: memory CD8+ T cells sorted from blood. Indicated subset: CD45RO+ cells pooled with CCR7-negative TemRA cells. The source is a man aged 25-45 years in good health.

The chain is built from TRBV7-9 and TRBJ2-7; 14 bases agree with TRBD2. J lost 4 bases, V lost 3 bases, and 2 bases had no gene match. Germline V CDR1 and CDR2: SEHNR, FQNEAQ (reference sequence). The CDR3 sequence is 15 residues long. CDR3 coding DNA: TGTGCCAGCAGCTTCGGGACTAGCGGGAGTTACGAGCAGTACTTC. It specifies CASSFGTSGSYEQYF.

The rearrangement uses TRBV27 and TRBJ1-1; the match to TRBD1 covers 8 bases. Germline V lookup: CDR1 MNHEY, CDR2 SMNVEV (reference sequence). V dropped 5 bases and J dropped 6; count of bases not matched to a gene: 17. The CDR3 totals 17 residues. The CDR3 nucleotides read TGTGCCAGCAGTCCAAAGGACAGGGAGGGGGGTGGTGCTGAAGCTTTCTTT. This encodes CASSPKDREGGGAEAFF.

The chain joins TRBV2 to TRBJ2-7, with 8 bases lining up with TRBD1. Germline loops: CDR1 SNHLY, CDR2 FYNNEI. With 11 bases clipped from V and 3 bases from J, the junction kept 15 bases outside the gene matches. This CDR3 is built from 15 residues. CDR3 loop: CAGALSGTGNYEQYF. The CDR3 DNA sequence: TGTGCCGGCGCCCTATCCGGGACAGGTAACTACGAGCAGTACTTC.

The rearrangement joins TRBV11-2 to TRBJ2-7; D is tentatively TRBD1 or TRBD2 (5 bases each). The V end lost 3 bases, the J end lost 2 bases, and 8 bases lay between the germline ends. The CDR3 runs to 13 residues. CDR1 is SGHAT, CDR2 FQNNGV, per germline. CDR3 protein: CASSFGTAYEQYF. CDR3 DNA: TGTGCCAGCAGCTTCGGGACGGCCTACGAGCAGTACTTC.

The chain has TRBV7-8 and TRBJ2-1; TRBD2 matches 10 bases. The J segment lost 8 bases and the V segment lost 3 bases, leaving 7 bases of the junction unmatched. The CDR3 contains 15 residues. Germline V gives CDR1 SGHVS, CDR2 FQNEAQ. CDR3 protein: CASSFSAGGPHEQFF. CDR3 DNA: TGTGCCAGCAGCTTTTCAGCGGGAGGGCCCCATGAGCAGTTCTTC. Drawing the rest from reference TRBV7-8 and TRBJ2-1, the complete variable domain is GAGVSQSPRYKVAKRGQDVALRCDPISGHVSLFWYQQALGQGPEFLTYFQNEAQLDKSGLPSDRFFAERPEGSVSTLKIQRTQQEDSAVYLCASSFSAGGPHEQFFGPGTRLTVL.

Here the CDR3 DNA reads TGTGCCAGCAGCTTAAGGACAGATACGCAGTATTTT. Translation: CASSLRTDTQYF. The chain is built from TRBV7-2 and TRBJ2-3; D ambiguous. Trimming shortened V by 2 bases and J by 3 bases, and 3 bases separated the two germline ends. The CDR3 contains 12 residues. Germline CDR1 and CDR2: SGHTA and FQGNSA.

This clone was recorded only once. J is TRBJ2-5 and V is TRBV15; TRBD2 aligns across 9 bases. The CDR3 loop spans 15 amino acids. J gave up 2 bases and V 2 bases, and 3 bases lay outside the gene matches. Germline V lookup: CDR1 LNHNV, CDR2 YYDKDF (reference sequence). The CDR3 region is CATSRRSGSQETQYF. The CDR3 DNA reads TGTGCCACCAGCAGACGTAGCGGGAGTCAAGAGACCCAGTACTTC.

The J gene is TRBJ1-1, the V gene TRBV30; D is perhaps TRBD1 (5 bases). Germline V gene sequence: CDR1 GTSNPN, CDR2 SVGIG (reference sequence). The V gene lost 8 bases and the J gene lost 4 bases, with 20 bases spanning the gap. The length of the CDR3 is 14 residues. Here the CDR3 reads CAQKRRGKGTEAFF. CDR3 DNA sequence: TGTGCCCAGAAAAGACGGGGGAAAGGCACTGAAGCTTTCTTT.

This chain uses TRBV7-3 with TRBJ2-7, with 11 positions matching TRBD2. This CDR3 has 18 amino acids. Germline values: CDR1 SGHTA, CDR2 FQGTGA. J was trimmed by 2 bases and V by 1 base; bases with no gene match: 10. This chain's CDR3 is CASSLRASGRFGTYEQYF. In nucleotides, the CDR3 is TGTGCCAGCAGCTTAAGGGCTAGCGGGAGGTTTGGTACCTACGAGCAGTACTTC.

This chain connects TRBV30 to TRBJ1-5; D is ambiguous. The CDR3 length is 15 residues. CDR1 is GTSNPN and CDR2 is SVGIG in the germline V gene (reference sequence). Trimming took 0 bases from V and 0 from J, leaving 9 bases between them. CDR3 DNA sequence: TGTGCCTGGAGTGTCGGAGACTATAGCAATCAGCCCCAGCATTTT. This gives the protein CAWSVGDYSNQPQHF.

The DNA of the CDR3 is TGCAGCGTTGAAGTGGGACAGGGGAATGAGCAGTTCTTC. Its protein is CSVEVGQGNEQFF. The chain has TRBV29-1 and TRBJ2-1, with TRBD1 matching 10 bases. V lost 1 base, J lost 7 bases, and 1 base stayed unmatched. This CDR3 spans 13 amino acids. Germline loops: CDR1 SQVTM, CDR2 ANQGSEA.

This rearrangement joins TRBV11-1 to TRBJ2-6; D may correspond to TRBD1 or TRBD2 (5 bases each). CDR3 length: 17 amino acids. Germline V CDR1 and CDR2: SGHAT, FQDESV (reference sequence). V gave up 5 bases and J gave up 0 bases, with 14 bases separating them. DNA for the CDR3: TGTGCCAGCAGCCGGGGCGAGGGGACCTCTGGGGCCAACGTCCTGACTTTC. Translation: CASSRGEGTSGANVLTF.

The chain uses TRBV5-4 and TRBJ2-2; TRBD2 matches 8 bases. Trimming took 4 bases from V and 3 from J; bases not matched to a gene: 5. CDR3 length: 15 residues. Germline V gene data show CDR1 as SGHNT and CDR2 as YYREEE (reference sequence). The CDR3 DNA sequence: TGTGCCAGCAGCCAAGTCGGGGGGGACACCGGGGAGCTGTTTTTT. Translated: CASSQVGGDTGELFF.

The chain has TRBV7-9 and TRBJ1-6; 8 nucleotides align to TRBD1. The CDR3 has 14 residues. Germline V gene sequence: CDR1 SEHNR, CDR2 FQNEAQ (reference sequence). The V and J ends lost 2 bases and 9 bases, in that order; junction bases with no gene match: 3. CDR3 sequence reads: CASSLQGAGSPLHF. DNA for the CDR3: TGTGCCAGCAGCTTACAGGGGGCGGGTTCACCCCTCCACTTT.

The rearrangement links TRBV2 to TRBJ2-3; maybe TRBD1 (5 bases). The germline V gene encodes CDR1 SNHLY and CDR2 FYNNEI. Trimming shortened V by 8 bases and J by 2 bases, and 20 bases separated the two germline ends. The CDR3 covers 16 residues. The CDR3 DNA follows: TGTGCCAGCCCCAGCAAGGGGAAGACTTACACAGATACGCAGTATTTT. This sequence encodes CASPSKGKTYTDTQYF.

CDR3 DNA sequence: TGTGCCAGCGGCCGGGCGGAGACCCAGTACTTC. This codes for CASGRAETQYF. The gene calls are TRBV6-5 and TRBJ2-5; D unclear. This CDR3 has 11 residues. Germline-derived CDR1 and CDR2 are MNHEY and SVGAGI. Trimming left V 8 bases short and J 5 bases short, with 9 bases between.

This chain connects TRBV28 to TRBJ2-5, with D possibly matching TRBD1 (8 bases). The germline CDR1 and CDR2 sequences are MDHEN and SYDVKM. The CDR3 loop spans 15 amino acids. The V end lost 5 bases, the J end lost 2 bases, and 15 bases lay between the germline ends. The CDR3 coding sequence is TGTGCCAGCAGTCCCGGACAGGGACTACAAGAGACCCAGTACTTC. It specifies CASSPGQGLQETQYF.

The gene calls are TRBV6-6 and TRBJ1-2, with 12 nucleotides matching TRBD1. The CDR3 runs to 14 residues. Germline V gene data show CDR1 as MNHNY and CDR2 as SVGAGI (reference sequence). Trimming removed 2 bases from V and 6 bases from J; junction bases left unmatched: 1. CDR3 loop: CASSYGTGGNGYTF. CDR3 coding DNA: TGTGCCAGCAGTTACGGGACAGGGGGCAATGGCTACACCTTC.